Listed below are T cell receptor beta chains from one sample, sequenced in a study of CD8 T cell repertoires and HIV-1 epitope variants. Some clones are missing from TCRdb's copy, which holds only in-frame ones; the method was immunoSEQ multiplex PCR. The data show some 100,000 clones, with roughly 80% seen just once and roughly 26% held by the top ten. The sample consisted of uncultured baseline CD8+ T cells from peripheral blood mononuclear cells (PBMCs). These receptors were collected from a male donor with HIV. The conserved cysteine and the conserved F or W are not part of the CDR3 here. Clone size is stated in some rows and not others, as once, few, many or a class when expanded.

TRBJ2-7	-	TRBV10-3	AISSGQGYEQY
TRBJ2-1	-	TRBV5-4	ASSLEAFAGVRYNEQF
TRBJ2-7	-	TRBV6-1	ATRQISYEQY
TRBJ2-1	-	TRBV28	ASSDLTRRNEQF
TRBJ2-1	-	TRBV9	ASSATHPRTDNEQF
TRBJ2-3	-	TRBV4-2	ASSTNPTSERTDTQY
TRBJ2-5	-	TRBV28	ASSPPGLNQETQY
TRBJ1-2	many	TRBV28	ASSLEYSGYT
TRBJ2-3	-	TRBV5-1	ASSPDSDTQY
TRBJ1-4	-	TRBV28	ASSTVNEKLF
TRBJ2-5	-	TRBV7-6	ASSSDGQGQETQY
TRBJ2-7	few	TRBV7-2	ASSLAAGELYEQY
TRBJ2-7	-	TRBV21-1	ASSKGQGSHEQY
TRBJ1-2	few	TRBV28	ASSGQGIWAGYT
TRBJ2-7	-	TRBV4-2	ASSQELLGQGSSYEQY